This T cell receptor (beta chain) was retrieved from a study of graft-versus-host responses after intestinal transplantation. Broader study findings: Ileal or blood samples showed some GvH clones first, and such clones were also found in recipient marrow.

Sorting was performed after the reaction on proliferating CFSE-low CD3+CD4+ and CD3+CD8+ responders. CDR1 is SGHVS, CDR2 FQNEAQ, per germline. This CDR3 comprises 13 residues. V was clipped by 1 base and J by 8 bases; unmatched bases: 4. Data came from immunoSEQ multiplex PCR; TCRdb stores just in-frame clones and leaves some out. The sample shows fewer than 25,000 clones, roughly 43% of them seen only once. The receptor was isolated from a human patient who received an intestinal transplant. The chain is built from TRBV7-8 and TRBJ1-1; TRBD1 agrees at 7 bases. The sample here was alloreactive CD4+ T cells from a mixed lymphocyte reaction culture, taken before intestinal transplant. Subset here: CFSE-low proliferating T cells sorted from roughly six-day pre-transplant mixed lymphocyte reaction (GvH or HvG direction). CDR3 sequence: CASSLVWTGEAFF. DNA for the CDR3: TGTGCCAGCAGCTTAGTGTGGACAGGCGAAGCTTTCTTT.